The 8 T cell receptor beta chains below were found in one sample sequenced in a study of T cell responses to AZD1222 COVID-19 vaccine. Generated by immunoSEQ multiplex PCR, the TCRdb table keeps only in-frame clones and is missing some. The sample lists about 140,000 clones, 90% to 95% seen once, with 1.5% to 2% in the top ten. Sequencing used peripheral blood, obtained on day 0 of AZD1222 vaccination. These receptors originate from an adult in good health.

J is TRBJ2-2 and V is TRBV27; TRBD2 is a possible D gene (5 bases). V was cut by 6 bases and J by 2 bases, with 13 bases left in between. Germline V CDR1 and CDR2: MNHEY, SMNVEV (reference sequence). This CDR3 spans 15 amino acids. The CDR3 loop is CASRRVEGNTGELFF. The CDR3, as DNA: TGTGCCAGCAGACGGGTAGAGGGTAACACCGGGGAGCTGTTTTTT.

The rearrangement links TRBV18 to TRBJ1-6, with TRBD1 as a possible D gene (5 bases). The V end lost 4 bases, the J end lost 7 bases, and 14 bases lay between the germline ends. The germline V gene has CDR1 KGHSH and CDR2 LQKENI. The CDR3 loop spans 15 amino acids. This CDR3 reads CASSQTTAENSPLHF. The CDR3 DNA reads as TGTGCCAGCTCACAAACGACAGCCGAGAATTCACCCCTCCACTTT. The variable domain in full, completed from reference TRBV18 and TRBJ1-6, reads NAGVMQNPRHLVRRRGQEARLRCSPMKGHSHVYWYRQLPEEGLKFMVYLQKENIIDESGMPKERFSAEFPKEGPSILRIQQVVRGDSAAYFCASSQTTAENSPLHFGNGTRLTVT.

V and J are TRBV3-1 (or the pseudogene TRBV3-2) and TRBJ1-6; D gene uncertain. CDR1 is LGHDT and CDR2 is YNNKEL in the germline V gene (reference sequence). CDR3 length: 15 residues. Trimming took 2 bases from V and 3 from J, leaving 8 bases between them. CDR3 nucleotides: TGTGCCAGCAGCCAATCGGACTTCTATAATTCACCCCTCCACTTT. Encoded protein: CASSQSDFYNSPLHF.

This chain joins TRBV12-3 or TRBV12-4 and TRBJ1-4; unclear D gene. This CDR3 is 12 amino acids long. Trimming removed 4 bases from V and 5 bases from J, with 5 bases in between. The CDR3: CASSSANEKLFF. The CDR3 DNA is TGTGCCAGCAGTTCCGCGAATGAAAAACTGTTTTTT.

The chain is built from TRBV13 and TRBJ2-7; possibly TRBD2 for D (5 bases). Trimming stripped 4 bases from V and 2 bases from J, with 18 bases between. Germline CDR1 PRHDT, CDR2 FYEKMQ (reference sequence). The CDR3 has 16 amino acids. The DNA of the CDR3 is TGTGCCAGCAGCTCACAATGGGTAGCGAAAACCTACGAGCAGTACTTC. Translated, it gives CASSSQWVAKTYEQYF.

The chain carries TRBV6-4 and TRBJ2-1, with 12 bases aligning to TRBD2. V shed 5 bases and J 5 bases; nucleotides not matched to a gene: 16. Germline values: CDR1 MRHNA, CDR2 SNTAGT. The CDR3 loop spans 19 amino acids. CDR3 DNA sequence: TGTGCCAGCAGTAAGCTCAGCGGACTAGCGGGAAGGGGGGACAATGAGCAGTTCTTC. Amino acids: CASSKLSGLAGRGDNEQFF.

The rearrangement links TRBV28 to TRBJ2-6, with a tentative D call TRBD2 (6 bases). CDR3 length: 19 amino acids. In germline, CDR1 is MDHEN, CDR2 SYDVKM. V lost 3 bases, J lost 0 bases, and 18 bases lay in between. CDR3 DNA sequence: TGTGCCAGCAGTTTGGGCCCCCTAGCGAGCTACTCTGGGGCCAACGTCCTGACTTTC. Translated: CASSLGPLASYSGANVLTF.

The CDR3 reads CSVGADGGYTF. As DNA, the CDR3 is TGCAGCGTTGGGGCGGACGGCGGCTACACCTTC. The J gene is TRBJ1-2, the V gene TRBV29-1, with D unresolved. The V and J ends lost 4 bases and 8 bases respectively, with 11 bases between them. CDR3 length equals 11 residues. From germline, CDR1 is SQVTM and CDR2 ANQGSEA.